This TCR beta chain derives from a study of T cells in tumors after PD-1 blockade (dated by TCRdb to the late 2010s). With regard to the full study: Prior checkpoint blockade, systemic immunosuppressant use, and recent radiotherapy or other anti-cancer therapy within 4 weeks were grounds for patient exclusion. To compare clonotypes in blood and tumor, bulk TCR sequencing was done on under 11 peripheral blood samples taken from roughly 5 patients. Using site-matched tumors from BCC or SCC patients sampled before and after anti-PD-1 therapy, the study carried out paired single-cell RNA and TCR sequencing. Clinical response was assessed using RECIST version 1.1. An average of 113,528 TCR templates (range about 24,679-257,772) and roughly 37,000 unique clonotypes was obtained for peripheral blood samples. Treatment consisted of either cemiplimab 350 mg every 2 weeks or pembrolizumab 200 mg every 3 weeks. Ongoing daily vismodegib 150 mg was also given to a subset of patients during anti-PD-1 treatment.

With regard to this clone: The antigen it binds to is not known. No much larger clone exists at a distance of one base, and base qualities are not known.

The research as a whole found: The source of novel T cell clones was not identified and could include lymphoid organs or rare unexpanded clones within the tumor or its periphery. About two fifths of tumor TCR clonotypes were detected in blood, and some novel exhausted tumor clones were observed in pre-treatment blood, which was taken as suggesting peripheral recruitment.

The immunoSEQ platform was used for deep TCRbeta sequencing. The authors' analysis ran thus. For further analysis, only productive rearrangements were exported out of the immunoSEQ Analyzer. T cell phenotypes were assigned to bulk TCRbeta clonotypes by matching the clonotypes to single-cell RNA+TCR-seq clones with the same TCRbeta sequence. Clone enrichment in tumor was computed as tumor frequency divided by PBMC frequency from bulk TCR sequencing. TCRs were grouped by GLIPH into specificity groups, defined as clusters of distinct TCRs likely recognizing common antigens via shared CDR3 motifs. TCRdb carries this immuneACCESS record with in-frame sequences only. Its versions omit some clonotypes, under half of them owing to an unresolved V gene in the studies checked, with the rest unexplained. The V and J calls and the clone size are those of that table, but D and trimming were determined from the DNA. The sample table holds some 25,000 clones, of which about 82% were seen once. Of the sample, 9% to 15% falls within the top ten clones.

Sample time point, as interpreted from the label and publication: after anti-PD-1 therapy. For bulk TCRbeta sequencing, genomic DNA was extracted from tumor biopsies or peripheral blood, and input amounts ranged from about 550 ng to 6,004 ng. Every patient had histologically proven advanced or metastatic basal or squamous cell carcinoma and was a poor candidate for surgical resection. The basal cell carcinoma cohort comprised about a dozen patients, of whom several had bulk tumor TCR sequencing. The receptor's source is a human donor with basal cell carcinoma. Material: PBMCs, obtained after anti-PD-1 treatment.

The CDR3 region has the sequence CASSLMGGVSYEQYF. The nucleotide sequence is given as TGTGCCAGCAGCTTAATGGGCGGGGTCTCCTACGAGCAGTACTTC. The chain is encoded by TRBV7-3 joined to TRBJ2-7; the D gene is possibly TRBD2, with 6 bases matching. CDR1 SGHTA and CDR2 FQGTGA were looked up in the germline V gene. Trimming takes 1 base from V and 0 bases from J, and the germline ends sit 10 bases apart. The CDR3 numbers 15 residues from cysteine through phenylalanine. Just CDR3 DNA is preserved here, 45 bases in frame from base 1.